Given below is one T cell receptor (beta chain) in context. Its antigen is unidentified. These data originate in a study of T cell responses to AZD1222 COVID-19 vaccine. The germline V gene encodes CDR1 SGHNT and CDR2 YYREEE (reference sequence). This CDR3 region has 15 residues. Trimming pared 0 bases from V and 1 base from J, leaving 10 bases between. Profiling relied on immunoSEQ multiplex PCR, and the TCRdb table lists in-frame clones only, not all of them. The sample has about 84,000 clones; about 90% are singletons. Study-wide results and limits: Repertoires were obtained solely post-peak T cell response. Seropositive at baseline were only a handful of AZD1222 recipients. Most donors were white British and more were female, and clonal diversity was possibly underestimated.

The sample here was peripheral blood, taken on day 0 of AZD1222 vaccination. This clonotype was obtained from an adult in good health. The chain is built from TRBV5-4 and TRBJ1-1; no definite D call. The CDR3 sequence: CASSLGGSQNTEAFF. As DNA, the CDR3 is TGTGCCAGCAGCTTGGGCGGCAGCCAGAACACTGAAGCTTTCTTT.